These 8 T cell receptor beta chains originate from one sample sequenced in a study of response to subunit inactivated influenza vaccine. MiXCR was run by TCRdb on the RT-PCR reads, yielding one entry per CDR3 protein. Altogether about 800,000 distinct CDR3 sequences are present, approximately 21% being singletons, with the ten largest covering 10% to 13%. The input for sequencing was PBMCs from blood, taken 5 days after vaccination. The receptors come from a man aged 50 to 59 who received an inactivated influenza vaccine.

The V gene is TRBV5-1, the J gene TRBJ2-7; D remains unclear. There are 11 residues in the CDR3. The V gene lost 6 bases and the J gene lost 0 bases, with 4 bases spanning the gap. CDR1 is SGHRS and CDR2 is YFSETQ in the germline V gene. The CDR3 bases are TGCGCCAGCATACGCTCCTACGAGCAGTACTTC. It translates to CASIRSYEQYF. The whole variable domain, filled in from reference TRBV5-1 and TRBJ2-7, reads KAGVTQTPRYLIKTRGQQVTLSCSPISGHRSVSWYQQTPGQGLQFLFEYFSETQRNKGNFPGRFSGRQFSNSRSEMNVSTLELGDSALYLCASIRSYEQYFGPGTRLTVT.

The J gene is TRBJ2-7, the V gene TRBV28, with 9 bases that match TRBD1. The CDR3 sequence is 16 residues long. The V segment lost 4 bases and the J segment 2 bases; nucleotides outside the gene matches: 9. The germline CDR1 and CDR2 sequences are MDHEN and SYDVKM. This CDR3 is CASSSTGTGNPYEQYF. CDR3 sequence (DNA): TGTGCCAGCAGTTCAACCGGGACAGGGAACCCCTACGAGCAGTACTTC.

This chain connects TRBV6-1 to TRBJ2-1; 7 nucleotides agree with TRBD2. CDR3 length equals 15 residues. The trim removed 7 bases at V and 5 bases at J, leaving 11 bases unmatched. CDR1 and CDR2 (germline): MNHNS, SASEGT. The CDR3 coding sequence is TGTGCCAGCACCCAGGGATCTAGCGGAAACAATGAGCAGTTCTTC. Its protein product is CASTQGSSGNNEQFF.

As DNA, the CDR3 is TGTGCCAGCAGCCCTCGACTAGCGGGGGCTCAAGAGACCCAGTACTTC. As protein: CASSPRLAGAQETQYF. The rearrangement uses TRBV11-2 and TRBJ2-5, with 12 bases identical to TRBD2. CDR3 size: 16 residues. CDR1 SGHAT and CDR2 FQNNGV come from the germline V gene. V lost 5 bases to trimming and J lost 2 bases; unmatched junction nucleotides: 6.

This chain uses TRBV9 with TRBJ2-7; 8 bases fit TRBD2. V was pared by 0 bases and J by 0 bases, with 2 bases of the junction left unmatched. Germline V gene sequence: CDR1 SGDLS, CDR2 YYNGEE. The CDR3 spans 15 residues. The CDR3 DNA is TGTGCCAGCAGCGTAGACGCGGGAGGCTCCTACGAGCAGTACTTC. It translates to CASSVDAGGSYEQYF.

This sequence joins TRBV29-1 and TRBJ2-1; the match to TRBD1 covers 8 bases. V lost 7 bases, J lost 4 bases, and 9 bases stayed unmatched. This CDR3 spans 14 amino acids. CDR1 is SQVTM, CDR2 ANQGSEA, per germline. Written as DNA, the CDR3 is TGCAGCGGGTCCGGGACAGGCCGTTACAATGAGCAGTTCTTC. It translates to CSGSGTGRYNEQFF.

This rearrangement joins TRBV20-1 to TRBJ1-1; D unresolved. The CDR3 has 13 amino acids. V lost 0 bases and J lost 8, with 13 bases in between. Germline CDR1 and CDR2: DFQATT and SNEGSKA (reference sequence). CDR3 residues: CSARERTRSEAFF. The CDR3 nucleotides are TGCAGTGCTAGAGAGCGTACCAGATCGGAAGCTTTCTTT.

Comment on this clonotype: One end of the junction varies from germline; a read error may be responsible. The chain links TRBV10-3 to TRBJ2-7, with D hard to call. CDR1 ENHRY and CDR2 SYGVKD come from the germline V gene. The CDR3 runs to 11 residues. CDR3 nucleotide sequence: TGTGCCATCAGGGAGTTCTACGAGCAGTACTTC. This gives the protein CAIREFYEQYF.